One and the same sample provided the 20 T cell receptor beta chains below, sequenced in a study of blood T cells in healthy people across ages. A sample-barcoded 5' primer and a J-beta primer mix were used in a second PCR of about 7 to 12 cycles. One entry per CDR3 protein results from TCRdb running MiXCR on the 5' RACE reads. Of hundreds of thousands of distinct CDR3 sequences listed, around 26% are singletons. Material: blood. The receptor source for this set is a woman older than 75 in good health.

This clonotype was seen at least ten times. A much larger clone is a single base away; this may be a read error. Here the CDR3 DNA reads TGTGCCAGCAGCTTAGCGGGGGGCACCTACAATGAGCAGTACTTC. This translates into CASSLAGGTYNEQYF. This chain links TRBV5-1 with TRBJ2-1, with 10 bases fitting TRBD2. Judging by the DNA end, TRBJ2-7 fits better; the J call may be wrong. Looked up from germline, CDR1 is SGHRS and CDR2 is YFSETQ. The CDR3 has 15 residues.

The V and J genes are TRBV7-2 and TRBJ2-1; TRBD2 aligns across 8 bases. The CDR3 spans 16 residues. Trimming removed 8 bases from V and 6 bases from J; junction bases left unmatched: 15. Per the germline V gene, CDR1 is SGHTA and CDR2 is FQGNSA. Written as DNA, the CDR3 is TGTGCCAGCCAAGAAGCTCTAGCGGGCGGTCTCAATGAGCAGTTCTTC. This codes for CASQEALAGGLNEQFF.

The J gene is TRBJ1-2, the V gene TRBV2; weak D call: TRBD1 (5 bases). Germline V gene sequence: CDR1 SNHLY, CDR2 FYNNEI. This CDR3 has 15 residues. V dropped 4 bases and J dropped 4 bases, with 16 bases sitting between them. The CDR3 loop is CASSGDRGIVYGYTF. DNA for the CDR3: TGTGCCAGCAGTGGGGACCGAGGAATAGTCTATGGCTACACCTTC.

The rearrangement joins TRBV7-2 to TRBJ1-6; D is unclear. Germline V gene lookup returns CDR1 SGHTA and CDR2 FQGNSA. CDR3 length: 13 amino acids. V shed 2 bases and J shed 7 bases, with 6 bases lying between them. CDR3 coding DNA: TGTGCCAGCAGCTTAAGACACAATTCACCCCTCCACTTT. This translates into CASSLRHNSPLHF.

This clonotype has a handful of counts. The genes are TRBV7-8 and TRBJ2-1; 10 bases are a match to TRBD1. Germline assignment: CDR1 SGHVS and CDR2 FQNEAQ. V dropped 0 bases and J dropped 3; count of bases not matched to a gene: 8. The length of the CDR3 is 18 residues. In DNA form, the CDR3 reads TGTGCCAGCAGCTTAGCCTCCGGGACAGGGGTTTTCTACAATGAGCAGTTCTTC. This sequence encodes CASSLASGTGVFYNEQFF.

Concerning this clonotype: A much larger clone differs from this one at a single base, so this may be a read error. The CDR3 DNA is TGTACCAGCAGCGAACAGGGACAGAGCAATCAGCCCCAGCATTTT. Its protein product is CTSSEQGQSNQPQHF. This rearrangement joins TRBV4-2 to TRBJ1-5; the match to TRBD1 covers 7 bases. The CDR3 runs to 15 residues. CDR1 and CDR2 from the germline V gene are LGHNA and YNFKEQ.

This clonotype has a count of ten or more. The gene calls are TRBV6-2 or TRBV6-3 and TRBJ2-1; 7 nucleotides agree with TRBD1. Germline V gene data show CDR1 as MNHEY and CDR2 as SVGEGT. J lost 3 bases, V lost 8 bases, and 10 bases had no gene match. The CDR3 is 15 residues long. The CDR3, as DNA: TGTGCCAGCTCCGAACCGGGACAGAGCTACAATGAGCAGTTCTTC. Protein product: CASSEPGQSYNEQFF.

To note about this clonotype: One end of the junction fails to match germline, which may point to a read error. The rearrangement joins TRBV7-9 to TRBJ1-5; D not certain. The germline CDR1 and CDR2 sequences are SEHNR and FQNEAQ (reference sequence). The CDR3 has 15 residues. CDR3 protein: CVSSPVGSSNQPQHF. The CDR3 DNA reads as TGTGTCAGCAGCCCCGTAGGTTCGAGCAATCAGCCCCAGCATTTT.

This rearrangement joins TRBV12-3 or TRBV12-4 to TRBJ2-3; the D is unclear. The V and J ends lost 8 bases and 4 bases respectively, with 7 bases between them. This CDR3 has 11 residues. The chain's CDR3 is CASVTADTQYF. CDR3 nucleotide sequence: TGTGCCAGCGTGACCGCAGATACGCAGTATTTT.

The chain couples TRBV6-6 to TRBJ1-5; no definite D call. CDR3 size: 14 residues. Germline CDR1 MNHNY, CDR2 SVGAGI (reference sequence). V lost 2 bases and J lost 3, with 8 bases in between. CDR3 sequence reads: CASSYVQNNQPQHF. DNA for the CDR3: TGTGCCAGCAGTTACGTGCAGAACAATCAGCCCCAGCATTTT.

This chain uses TRBV20-1 with TRBJ2-7, with 7 bases lining up with TRBD2. V gave up 2 bases and J gave up 3 bases; unmatched junction bases: 4. CDR1 and CDR2 (germline): DFQATT, SNEGSKA (reference sequence). The CDR3 extends over 13 amino acids. CDR3 loop: CSARIRDYYEQYF. Written as DNA, the CDR3 is TGCAGTGCTAGAATACGGGACTACTACGAGCAGTACTTC.

This rearrangement joins TRBV14 to TRBJ1-5; D might be TRBD1 (5 bases). CDR1 and CDR2 (germline): SGHDN, FVKESK. The CDR3 totals 18 residues. With 0 bases removed from V and 7 bases from J, the gap between germline ends came to 22 bases. This CDR3 reads CASSQDIRWTGVGQPQHF. The CDR3 nucleotides read TGTGCCAGCAGCCAAGATATTCGTTGGACGGGGGTGGGACAGCCCCAGCATTTT.

A word on this clonotype: The junction does not match germline at one end; this may be a read error. The J gene is TRBJ1-2, the V gene TRBV7-2, with D maybe TRBD1 (6 bases). The germline CDR1 and CDR2 sequences are SGHTA and FQGNSA. There are 14 residues in the CDR3. The DNA for the CDR3 is TGTGTCAGCAGATATAACAGGGCTAACTATGGCTACACCTTC. Its translation is CVSRYNRANYGYTF.

This clonotype was counted ten times or more. The gene calls are TRBV6-5 and TRBJ2-5; a weak D match, TRBD2 (6 bases). Germline V gives CDR1 MNHEY, CDR2 SVGAGI. The V end lost 6 bases, the J end lost 5 bases, and 13 bases lay between the germline ends. The length of the CDR3 is 13 residues. The DNA of the CDR3 is TGTGCCAGCAGCTCCTTTGGGAGGGAGACCCAGTACTTC. The encoded protein is CASSSFGRETQYF.

This clonotype has only a few counts. The chain uses TRBV20-1 and TRBJ2-2; D not resolved. Between the trimmed V and J ends, which lost 7 bases and 8 bases, there was a span of 17 bases. From germline, CDR1 is DFQATT and CDR2 SNEGSKA (reference sequence). The CDR3 is made up of 13 amino acids. The CDR3 DNA reads TGCAGTGTATCCACCGGGTTTGCGGGGGAGCTGTTTTTT. Amino acids: CSVSTGFAGELFF.

This chain uses TRBV5-4 with TRBJ1-2; no definite D call. With 3 bases removed from V and 8 bases from J, the gap between germline ends came to 23 bases. CDR1 and CDR2 (germline): SGHNT, YYREEE (reference sequence). The CDR3 covers 16 residues. CDR3 residues: CASSSTSALREEGYTF. The CDR3 DNA reads as TGTGCCAGCAGCTCGACGTCTGCCTTAAGGGAAGAGGGCTACACCTTC.

The genes are TRBV5-5 and TRBJ2-3; 13 bases map to TRBD2. This CDR3 has 16 amino acids. Germline V gives CDR1 SGHKS, CDR2 YYEKEE (reference sequence). The J segment lost 5 bases and the V segment lost 4 bases, leaving 7 bases of the junction unmatched. CDR3 sequence reads: CASSTGLAGALDTQYF. CDR3 nucleotides: TGTGCCAGCAGCACAGGACTAGCGGGGGCTTTAGATACGCAGTATTTT. Variable domain in full (rest from reference TRBV5-5 and TRBJ2-3): DAGVTQSPTHLIKTRGQQVTLRCSPISGHKSVSWYQQVLGQGPQFIFQYYEKEERGRGNFPDRFSARQFPNYSSELNVNALLLGDSALYLCASSTGLAGALDTQYFGPGTRLTVL.

This sequence joins TRBV2 and TRBJ2-5, with D perhaps TRBD1 (5 bases). The CDR3 has 14 residues. Germline assignment: CDR1 SNHLY and CDR2 FYNNEI. The V end lost 6 bases, the J end lost 1 base, and 12 bases lay between the germline ends. Here the CDR3 DNA reads TGTGCCAGCAGCGGACACCTATCCCAAGAGACCCAGTACTTC. Amino acid sequence: CASSGHLSQETQYF.

This clonotype has a count of ten or more. This chain connects TRBV3-1 to TRBJ2-5; 9 bases fit TRBD1. This CDR3 region has 15 residues. The V segment lost 1 base and the J segment 6 bases; nucleotides outside the gene matches: 6. Germline-derived CDR1 and CDR2 are LGHDT and YNNKEL (reference sequence). CDR3: CASSQGGQGRKTQYF. Written as DNA, the CDR3 is TGTGCCAGCAGCCAAGGGGGACAGGGCCGGAAGACCCAGTACTTC.

The chain joins TRBV5-1 to TRBJ1-1, with 9 bases lining up with TRBD1. The V segment lost 4 bases and the J segment 4 bases; nucleotides outside the gene matches: 8. The CDR3 consists of 15 residues. Germline CDR1 and CDR2: SGHRS and YFSETQ. In DNA form, the CDR3 reads TGCGCCAGCAGCGGGAAAGGACAGGGGAGCACTGAAGCTTTCTTT. This gives the protein CASSGKGQGSTEAFF.